The 5 T cell receptor beta chains in this list originate from one sample, sequenced in a study of blood T cell repertoires in COVID-19. Profiled with immunoSEQ multiplex PCR; TCRdb holds only in-frame clones, not every one. The repertoire includes some 210,000 clones, about nine tenths of them detected once, and roughly 6.5% sits in the top ten. Sequencing was carried out using peripheral blood. These receptor sequences come from a man aged 55 to 70 who had recovered from COVID-19.

The chain has TRBV24-1 and TRBJ2-3, with 9 nucleotides matching TRBD1. The CDR3 sequence is 15 residues long. V trimming: 12 bases; J trimming: 4 bases; junction bases outside the gene matches: 13. Germline V gene lookup returns CDR1 KGHDR and CDR2 SFDVKD. The CDR3 sequence: CASSSGQGKPDTQYF. DNA for the CDR3: TGTGCCTCCTCCTCTGGACAGGGGAAACCAGATACGCAGTATTTT.

The chain couples TRBV27 to TRBJ2-3; 9 bases align to TRBD2. This CDR3 is 18 amino acids long. V trimming: 0 bases; J trimming: 6 bases; junction bases outside the gene matches: 13. The V gene's germline CDR1 is MNHEY and CDR2 SMNVEV (reference sequence). CDR3 DNA sequence: TGTGCCAGCAGTTTATCGCAGACGGCGGGAGGGCCGGGGGATACGCAGTATTTT. Translating it yields CASSLSQTAGGPGDTQYF.

The genes are TRBV11-3 and TRBJ2-1; TRBD2 aligns across 11 bases. Germline CDR1 reads SGHNT; CDR2 reads YENEEA. The CDR3 has 15 residues. The V segment lost 5 bases and the J segment 7 bases; nucleotides outside the gene matches: 7. The CDR3 sequence: CASSPGGLAENEQFF. The CDR3 DNA is TGTGCCAGCAGCCCAGGGGGACTAGCGGAAAATGAGCAGTTCTTC.

The rearrangement uses TRBV3-1 (or the pseudogene TRBV3-2) and TRBJ2-3; 11 positions match TRBD2. The CDR3 is made up of 15 amino acids. CDR1 and CDR2 (germline): LGHDT, YNNKEL (reference sequence). With 3 bases clipped from V and 4 bases from J, the junction kept 3 bases outside the gene matches. In DNA form, the CDR3 reads TGTGCCAGCAGCCACCTAGCGGGGGGCCCAGATACGCAGTATTTT. Protein: CASSHLAGGPDTQYF.

The chain uses TRBV11-1 and TRBJ2-7; 10 bases are a match to TRBD1. Germline CDR1 reads SGHAT; CDR2 reads FQDESV (reference sequence). The CDR3 runs to 14 residues. V lost 4 bases, J lost 7 bases, and 7 bases stayed unmatched. The CDR3 region has the DNA TGTGCCAGCAGCTCTTGGGACAGGGGATGGGAGCAGTACTTC. Its translation is CASSSWDRGWEQYF.